This record concerns one T cell receptor beta chain sequence. This CDR3 spans 16 amino acids. V shed 0 bases and J shed 4 bases, with 13 bases lying between them. Germline lookup yields CDR1 MNHNY and CDR2 SVGAGI (reference sequence). The data are from a study of radiotherapy plus CTLA-4 blockade in lung cancer. Study-level background: Objective response rate was 15% to 20%; disease control rate, under 35%.

Assay: immunoSEQ multiplex PCR; the TCRdb copy retains only in-frame clones and omits some. This sample has about 49,000 clones; around nine tenths occur once, and the top ten carry 7.8%. People whose metastatic non-small-cell lung cancer was chemo-refractory got focal radiation along with CTLA-4 blockade by ipilimumab. This chain connects TRBV6-6 to TRBJ1-3; D is possibly TRBD1 (5 bases). The TCR was taken from a human donor with non-small cell lung cancer whose response to radiotherapy plus ipilimumab could not be evaluated. Sequencing was performed on peripheral blood, taken from a patient treated with radiotherapy plus ipilimumab. CDR3 coding DNA: TGTGCCAGCAGTTACTCCCGGGGGTCGGGGGGAAACACCATATATTTT. Encoded protein: CASSYSRGSGGNTIYF.